These 20 T cell receptor beta chains were all obtained from the same sample, sequenced in a study of blood T cells in healthy people across ages. With a J-beta primer mix and a sample-barcoded 5' primer, a second PCR ran 7 to 11 cycles. Each CDR3 protein gets one entry after TCRdb re-called the 5' RACE reads with MiXCR. The sample shows some 800,000 distinct CDR3 sequences, around 25% of them seen only once. This same sample was also taken into another study, of T cells of mothers and their children.

The sample consisted of blood. The source is a boy aged 10-17 years in good health.

V gene TRBV7-9 combines with J gene TRBJ1-1; TRBD1 matches at 11 bases. CDR1 is SEHNR and CDR2 is FQNEAQ in the germline V gene (reference sequence). J was trimmed by 1 base and V by 4 bases; bases with no gene match: 2. The CDR3 sequence is 15 residues long. CDR3 DNA: TGTGCCAGCAGCTCTGGACAGGGGGCGAACACTGAAGCTTTCTTT. Encoded protein: CASSSGQGANTEAFF.

This clonotype was picked up a small number of times. This chain joins TRBV19 and TRBJ2-1; D assignment may be TRBD1 or TRBD2 (6 bases each). V dropped 4 bases and J dropped 5 bases, with 21 bases sitting between them. The germline V gene has CDR1 LNHDA and CDR2 SQIVND (reference sequence). This CDR3 contains 17 residues. The CDR3 DNA reads as TGTGCCAGTAGTACCGCACTAGGGGGACTCTTAGACAATGAGCAGTTCTTC. Translated, it gives CASSTALGGLLDNEQFF.

J is TRBJ2-1 and V is TRBV12-3 or TRBV12-4; 9 bases line up with TRBD2. The CDR3 has 15 residues. V shed 4 bases and J 0 bases; nucleotides not matched to a gene: 1. The CDR3 DNA reads TGTGCCAGCAGTTCTAGCGGGGACTCCTACAATGAGCAGTTCTTC. This codes for CASSSSGDSYNEQFF.

The V and J genes are TRBV7-2 and TRBJ2-1; D might be TRBD1 or TRBD2, each matching 5 bases. Germline V gene sequence: CDR1 SGHTA, CDR2 FQGNSA. Trimming shortened V by 1 base and J by 8 bases, and 12 bases separated the two germline ends. The CDR3 spans 14 residues. CDR3 loop: CASSLGTVGDEQFF. In DNA form, the CDR3 reads TGTGCCAGCAGCTTAGGGACCGTGGGGGATGAGCAGTTCTTC.

This clonotype was seen a handful of times. This rearrangement joins TRBV11-2 to TRBJ1-3, with a weak D call TRBD1 (6 bases). Between the trimmed V and J ends, which lost 5 bases and 2 bases, there was a span of 16 bases. Germline CDR1 reads SGHAT; CDR2 reads FQNNGV. The CDR3 loop spans 16 amino acids. The CDR3 region has the DNA TGTGCCAGCAGCGGAAAAACAGGGATGGCTGGAAACACCATATATTTT. Translation: CASSGKTGMAGNTIYF.

The sample holds a few counts of this clonotype. The chain links TRBV4-3 to TRBJ2-5; 9 bases are shared with TRBD2. TRBJ2-1 matches the DNA end more closely, so the J call is doubtful. Germline CDR1 is LGHNA and CDR2 is YSLEER. The CDR3 is 14 residues long. DNA of the CDR3: TGCGCCAGCAGCCAAGTACTAGCGGGCAATGAGCAGTTCTTC. Its translation is CASSQVLAGNEQFF.

The rearrangement links TRBV11-2 to TRBJ2-5; D may be TRBD2 (5 bases). V lost 1 base to trimming and J lost 5 bases, with 14 bases between them. This CDR3 is 15 amino acids long. The germline V gene has CDR1 SGHAT and CDR2 FQNNGV. In DNA, the CDR3 is TGTGCCAGCAGCTTAGTAGCTCTAGCTGGGGAGACCCAGTACTTC. It is translated as CASSLVALAGETQYF.

The chain couples TRBV28 to TRBJ2-5; tentative D call: TRBD2 (5 bases). The DNA end is a closer match to TRBJ2-1, so the J assignment may be wrong. This CDR3 comprises 11 residues. Germline CDR1 is MDHEN and CDR2 is SYDVKM. This CDR3 reads CASSLGGWQFF. CDR3 bases: TGTGCCAGCAGTTTGGGCGGGTGGCAGTTCTTC.

The CDR3 spells CASSLALGQGNSPLHF. The CDR3 DNA follows: TGTGCCAGCTCACTCGCATTGGGTCAGGGGAATTCACCCCTCCACTTT. The chain has TRBV18 and TRBJ1-6, with D maybe TRBD1 (6 bases). Trimming cost V 4 bases and J 7 bases, with 17 bases left between them. This CDR3 has 16 amino acids. From germline, CDR1 is KGHSH and CDR2 LQKENI.

In this sample, this clonotype turned up a few times. V is TRBV11-2 and J is TRBJ2-3; D is uncertain. The CDR3 contains 11 residues. CDR1 and CDR2 from the germline V gene are SGHAT and FQNNGV. Trimming left V 5 bases short and J 10 bases short, with 10 bases between. Here the CDR3 DNA reads TGTGCCAGCAGCACCACCCTGGCGCAGTATTTT. Protein sequence: CASSTTLAQYF. Together with reference TRBV11-2 and TRBJ2-3, the CDR3 gives the full variable domain: EAGVAQSPRYKIIEKRQSVAFWCNPISGHATLYWYQQILGQGPKLLIQFQNNGVVDDSQLPKDRFSAERLKGVDSTLKIQPAKLEDSAVYLCASSTTLAQYFGPGTRLTVL.

The chain combines TRBV9 with TRBJ2-2; TRBD2 is a possible D gene (5 bases). Trimming took off 3 bases at V and 7 bases at J, with 7 bases between the two ends. CDR3 size: 12 residues. Germline loops: CDR1 SGDLS, CDR2 YYNGEE. CDR3 nucleotides: TGTGCCAGCAGCGCAGAGGGCGGGGAGCTGTTTTTT. Translation: CASSAEGGELFF.

The CDR3, as DNA: TGTGCCAGCAACTTCAAGGCCTACGAGCAGTACTTC. Amino acids: CASNFKAYEQYF. The chain couples TRBV28 to TRBJ2-7, with D hard to call. With 7 bases removed from V and 2 bases from J, the gap between germline ends came to 9 bases. The germline CDR1 and CDR2 sequences are MDHEN and SYDVKM. The CDR3 is made up of 12 amino acids.

This clonotype has just a few counts. V is TRBV20-1 and J is TRBJ2-5; 7 bases fit TRBD1. The ends lost 2 bases at V and 5 bases at J; junction bases unmatched: 14. The CDR3 has 16 residues. In germline, CDR1 is DFQATT, CDR2 SNEGSKA (reference sequence). The CDR3 is CSARSGLARGPETQYF. For the CDR3, the DNA is TGCAGTGCTAGATCAGGATTAGCGAGGGGGCCGGAGACCCAGTACTTC.

The CDR3 sequence: CATSRDRQTYEHYF. The DNA for the CDR3 is TGTGCCACCAGCAGAGATCGACAGACCTACGAGCACTACTTC. This chain links TRBV15 with TRBJ2-5, with D tentatively TRBD1 (5 bases). The V end was cut by 0 bases, the J end by 14 bases, with 19 bases between. Germline V lookup: CDR1 LNHNV, CDR2 YYDKDF (reference sequence). The CDR3 runs to 14 residues. Supplemented by reference TRBV15 and TRBJ2-5, the full variable domain reads DAMVIQNPRYQVTQFGKPVTLSCSQTLNHNVMYWYQQKSSQAPKLLFHYYDKDFNNEADTPDNFQSRRPNTSFCFLDIRSPGLGDTAMYLCATSRDRQTYEHYFGPGTRLLVL.

This chain links TRBV7-9 with TRBJ2-5; 7 nucleotides line up with TRBD2. The CDR3 is 13 residues long. Germline CDR1 SEHNR, CDR2 FQNEAQ (reference sequence). Trimming took 6 bases from V and 3 from J; bases not matched to a gene: 4. For the CDR3, the DNA is TGTGCCAGCAGGACTAGCCCAAAAGAGACCCAGTACTTC. It encodes CASRTSPKETQYF.

This clonotype came up once. The chain links TRBV7-2 to TRBJ2-3; TRBD1 is a possible D gene (5 bases). Trimming cost V 11 bases and J 4 bases, with 16 bases left between them. This CDR3 has 13 amino acids. Germline values: CDR1 SGHTA, CDR2 FQGNSA. The CDR3, as DNA: TGTGCCTCCCGACTCAGGGTTGCAGATACGCAGTATTTT. Its translation: CASRLRVADTQYF.

This clonotype occurred a few times. The chain combines TRBV9 with TRBJ1-5, with 9 bases that match TRBD1. Germline V gene data show CDR1 as SGDLS and CDR2 as YYNGEE. J lost 8 bases, V lost 0 bases, and 9 bases had no gene match. The CDR3 extends over 16 amino acids. As DNA, the CDR3 is TGTGCCAGCAGCGTAGGAGGGGGACAGGGAGGTGAGCCCCAGCATTTT. Amino acid sequence: CASSVGGGQGGEPQHF.

J is TRBJ1-6 and V is TRBV28, with a possible D match to TRBD1 (6 bases). Trimming took 4 bases from V and 6 from J, leaving 19 bases between them. The CDR3 has 17 residues. Germline lookup yields CDR1 MDHEN and CDR2 SYDVKM. CDR3 sequence reads: CASSSFGGAGLNSPLHF. The DNA for the CDR3 is TGTGCCAGCAGTTCCTTTGGGGGCGCAGGGCTTAATTCACCCCTCCACTTT.

Of note for this clonotype: The conserved phenylalanine or tryptophan is not found at the CDR3 terminus, so this likely reflects a read error. The chain is built from TRBV12-3 or TRBV12-4 and TRBJ2-7, with D possibly TRBD1 on 5 matching bases. This CDR3 spans 13 amino acids. V lost 6 bases to trimming and J lost 3 bases, with 12 bases between them. CDR3 nucleotide sequence: TGTGCCAGCAGGATTCATGGACACTACGAGCAGTACTCC. Translated: CASRIHGHYEQYS.

This chain links TRBV20-1 with TRBJ2-2, with 7 bases that match TRBD1. The CDR3 totals 16 residues. Germline V gene data show CDR1 as DFQATT and CDR2 as SNEGSKA (reference sequence). Trimming at V came to 0 bases and at J to 4 bases, leaving 8 bases not matched to a gene. The CDR3 DNA follows: TGCAGTGCTAGAGATCTTGTGACAGGGCTCACCGGGGAGCTGTTTTTT. It translates to CSARDLVTGLTGELFF.